Sequencing of this TCR beta chain was carried out in a study of vaccination effects on CD4 cells after COVID-19. TCRdb's table, derived via immunoSEQ multiplex PCR, lists solely in-frame clones and lacks some. The data show tens of thousands of clones, about 70% seen once. Following a roughly 10-day culture, CD4+ T cells were purified. Documented for the person is a PCR-confirmed SARS-CoV-2 infection occurring between March and December 2020. Subjects were given two BNT162b2 or mRNA-1273 vaccine doses. Regarding this clone: Its specificity is not known.

The CDR3 has 14 residues. Germline CDR1 and CDR2: SGHKS and YYEKEE (reference sequence). Trimming shortened V by 4 bases and J by 1 base, and 11 bases separated the two germline ends. The chain is built from TRBV5-5 and TRBJ1-2; no clear D. Sequencing used CD4+ T cells from PBMCs cultured without peptide, obtained after COVID-19 vaccination. This receptor was taken from a human donor who had a prior SARS-CoV-2 infection. CDR3 sequence reads: CASSPEALNYGYTF. CDR3 DNA: TGTGCCAGCAGCCCCGAGGCTCTTAACTATGGCTACACCTTC.